This T cell receptor (beta chain) appears in the sequencing data of a study of T-cell memory formation after mild COVID-19. Findings of the study overall: CD4/CD8 balance characterized clones contracting day 15 to 85, and CD4+ skew characterized later expanders. Prior to infection, memory already included some responding clones, suggesting cross-reactive memory joined. Shrinking CD4+ clones were chiefly CM and EM; CD8+ ones were chiefly EMRA.

Germline V lookup: CDR1 SEHNR, CDR2 FQNEAQ (reference sequence). Trimming took 6 bases from V and 4 from J, leaving 13 bases between them. This CDR3 is built from 13 residues. Concerning this clonotype itself: Its target is unknown.

One entry per CDR3 protein results from TCRdb running MiXCR on the 5' RACE reads. The table has 250,000 to 300,000 distinct CDR3 sequences, 15% to 20% seen once. The TCR sequence derives from a man aged 18 to 29 who had mild COVID-19 (a few samples of this study predate the infection). Cell type and time point are not known. The sequencing sample was made of PBMCs or a T cell subset sorted from them (not recorded which). The chain has TRBV7-9 and TRBJ2-7; D gene unclear. CDR3 nucleotide sequence: TGTGCCAGCAGTCGTCGACAAGGATACGAGCAGTACTTC. It translates to CASSRRQGYEQYF.